What follows are 23 T cell receptor beta chains derived from one specimen sequenced in a study of T-cell reconstitution after alpha-beta-depleted transplantation in children. The TCRbeta library was prepared with unique molecular identifiers. TCRdb redid the calling of the PCR reads with MiXCR, one entry per CDR3 protein. This sample has 200,000 to 250,000 distinct CDR3 sequences; about 8.8% occur once, and the top ten carry 5% to 6%. This specimen was PBMCs from the stem cell graft donor, taken from the stem cell graft. The receptors come from a human donor who donated a stem cell graft to a child with SCID.

The gene calls are TRBV12-3 or TRBV12-4 and TRBJ2-5, with D perhaps TRBD2 (5 bases). The CDR3 loop spans 13 amino acids. The germline V and J ends were trimmed by 6 bases and 4 bases, with 12 bases remaining between them. This CDR3 is CASSQLGRETQYF. CDR3 bases: TGTGCCAGCAGCCAGCTAGGGAGAGAGACCCAGTACTTC.

J is TRBJ1-2 and V is TRBV6-2 or TRBV6-3; D remains unclear. Germline V lookup: CDR1 MNHEY, CDR2 SVGEGT. Trimming stripped 4 bases from V and 3 bases from J, with 21 bases between. The CDR3 has 17 amino acids. The CDR3 reads CASSFRVNADLDYGYTF. In DNA, the CDR3 is TGTGCCAGCAGTTTCAGAGTCAACGCCGATTTAGACTATGGCTACACCTTC.

Turning to this clonotype: One junction end does not reproduce the germline sequence, and a read error may be involved. This rearrangement joins TRBV18 to TRBJ1-6, with unresolved D. This CDR3 comprises 12 residues. Germline V gene data show CDR1 as KGHSH and CDR2 as LQKENI. CDR3 in amino acids: CASSESEGFTVF. The CDR3 nucleotides read TGTGCCAGCTCAGAATCAGAGGGTTTTACAGTCTTT.

This clonotype was counted many times. The chain carries TRBV5-1 and TRBJ2-7; D is ambiguous. This CDR3 spans 14 amino acids. In germline, CDR1 is SGHRS, CDR2 YFSETQ. V shed 0 bases and J shed 0 bases, with 7 bases lying between them. The CDR3 DNA sequence: TGCGCCAGCAGCTTGGCCTCGGACTCCTACGAGCAGTACTTC. It translates to CASSLASDSYEQYF.

This clonotype was found many times. V usage is TRBV20-1 and J usage is TRBJ2-1, with D possibly being TRBD2 (6 bases). V lost 3 bases to trimming and J lost 10 bases, with 13 bases between them. The CDR3 totals 12 residues. CDR1 DFQATT and CDR2 SNEGSKA come from the germline V gene (reference sequence). Here the CDR3 reads CSASGGFREQFF. The DNA for the CDR3 is TGCAGTGCTAGCGGGGGTTTCCGAGAGCAGTTCTTC.

This clonotype came up many times. CDR3 bases: TGCAGTGCTAGAGCTATGAGCTCCTACAATGAGCAGTTCTTC. This translates into CSARAMSSYNEQFF. The genes are TRBV20-1 and TRBJ2-1; D is ambiguous. Germline V gene lookup returns CDR1 DFQATT and CDR2 SNEGSKA (reference sequence). This CDR3 contains 14 residues. Between the trimmed V and J ends, which lost 1 base and 0 bases, there was a span of 7 bases.

The chain couples TRBV12-3 or TRBV12-4 to TRBJ1-1; possible D gene TRBD1, 6 bases. This CDR3 has 13 amino acids. V lost 6 bases to trimming and J lost 4 bases, with 12 bases between them. CDR3 sequence: CASRNRESTEAFF. In nucleotides, the CDR3 is TGTGCCAGCAGAAACAGGGAAAGCACTGAAGCTTTCTTT.

This clonotype was picked up many times. The chain carries TRBV5-1 and TRBJ1-3, with D possibly TRBD1 on 5 matching bases. This CDR3 is 15 amino acids long. Germline assignment: CDR1 SGHRS and CDR2 YFSETQ. Trimming removed 4 bases from V and 0 bases from J, with 11 bases in between. CDR3 in DNA: TGCGCCAGCAGCGAGAGACAGAGCTCTGGAAACACCATATATTTT. It yields the protein CASSERQSSGNTIYF. The full variable domain, completed using reference TRBV5-1 and TRBJ1-3, is KAGVTQTPRYLIKTRGQQVTLSCSPISGHRSVSWYQQTPGQGLQFLFEYFSETQRNKGNFPGRFSGRQFSNSRSEMNVSTLELGDSALYLCASSERQSSGNTIYFGEGSWLTVV.

This clonotype was counted many times. The V call is TRBV5-1, the J call TRBJ1-1; D is possibly TRBD1 (6 bases). This CDR3 spans 14 amino acids. From germline, CDR1 is SGHRS and CDR2 YFSETQ. The ends were cut back, 5 bases at V and 0 bases at J, with 11 bases in the middle. CDR3 in DNA: TGCGCCAGCAGGACAGGCTCTATGAACACTGAAGCTTTCTTT. This encodes CASRTGSMNTEAFF.

This clonotype was counted at least ten times. The V gene is TRBV3-1, the J gene TRBJ1-5, with unresolved D. The CDR3 covers 15 residues. Germline CDR1 and CDR2: LGHDT and YNNKEL (reference sequence). V was trimmed by 2 bases and J by 7 bases, leaving 15 bases between them. In DNA form, the CDR3 reads TGTGCCAGCAGCCAATCTGTCCGGGCCCCACAGCCCCAGCATTTT. Translated: CASSQSVRAPQPQHF. Looking up the rest from reference TRBV3-1 and TRBJ1-5 gives the full variable domain: DTAVSQTPKYLVTQMGNDKSIKCEQNLGHDTMYWYKQDSKKFLKIMFSYNNKELIINETVPNRFSPKSPDKAHLNLHINSLELGDSAVYFCASSQSVRAPQPQHFGDGTRLSIL.

This clonotype was counted at least ten times. The rearrangement joins TRBV5-1 to TRBJ1-2; 7 bases fit TRBD1. The CDR3 is 13 amino acids. Germline CDR1 SGHRS, CDR2 YFSETQ. Losses at the gene ends were 3 bases for V and 4 bases for J; bases not matched to a gene: 3. The CDR3 spells CASSWGTAYGYTF. The CDR3 region has the DNA TGCGCCAGCAGCTGGGGGACAGCCTATGGCTACACCTTC.

The chain carries TRBV3-1 and TRBJ1-6; 10 bases fit TRBD1. Germline trimming cut 1 base from V and 0 bases from J; bases unmatched to any gene: 3. Germline V gene data show CDR1 as LGHDT and CDR2 as YNNKEL (reference sequence). The CDR3 spans 18 residues. CDR3: CASSQGTGGSSYNSPLHF. CDR3 nucleotides: TGTGCCAGCAGCCAAGGGACAGGGGGTAGCTCCTATAATTCACCCCTCCACTTT.

This clonotype appeared many times. The chain couples TRBV15 to TRBJ1-5; tentatively, D is TRBD1 (6 bases). This CDR3 comprises 15 residues. The germline CDR1 and CDR2 sequences are LNHNV and YYDKDF (reference sequence). Trimming took 4 bases from V and 6 from J, leaving 16 bases between them. CDR3 bases: TGTGCCACCAGCATGGGACAAAGGCCGGGTCAGCCCCAGCATTTT. As protein: CATSMGQRPGQPQHF. Full variable domain (missing parts from reference TRBV15 and TRBJ1-5): DAMVIQNPRYQVTQFGKPVTLSCSQTLNHNVMYWYQQKSSQAPKLLFHYYDKDFNNEADTPDNFQSRRPNTSFCFLDIRSPGLGDTAMYLCATSMGQRPGQPQHFGDGTRLSIL.

V is TRBV7-3 and J is TRBJ2-2; D might be TRBD2 (6 bases). Germline loops: CDR1 SGHTA, CDR2 FQGTGA. Trimming pared 2 bases from V and 4 bases from J, leaving 8 bases between. The CDR3 is 14 residues long. Here the CDR3 DNA reads TGTGCCAGCAGCTTACACGGGGGCACCGGGGAGCTGTTTTTT. Protein: CASSLHGGTGELFF. Filled out from reference TRBV7-3 and TRBJ2-2, the complete variable domain reads GAGVSQTPSNKVTEKGKYVELRCDPISGHTALYWYRQSLGQGPEFLIYFQGTGAADDSGLPNDRFFAVRPEGSVSTLKIQRTERGDSAVYLCASSLHGGTGELFFGEGSRLTVL.

This clonotype was seen at least ten times. V usage is TRBV2 and J usage is TRBJ2-1; no firm D call. This CDR3 region has 15 residues. Trimming removed 5 bases at V and 0 bases at J, with 11 bases between. The germline V gene has CDR1 SNHLY and CDR2 FYNNEI. CDR3 DNA sequence: TGTGCCAGCAGTCAGATCGATCCCTCCTACAATGAGCAGTTCTTC. It specifies CASSQIDPSYNEQFF.

The table lists this clonotype with many counts. The rearrangement links TRBV5-1 to TRBJ2-7; D ambiguous. V lost 0 bases and J 5 bases, leaving 21 bases between the germline ends. Germline CDR1 SGHRS, CDR2 YFSETQ. The CDR3 spans 17 residues. The chain's CDR3 is CASSLAEGILKGHEQYF. The CDR3 nucleotides are TGCGCCAGCAGCTTGGCCGAAGGGATCTTGAAGGGCCACGAGCAGTACTTC.

This clonotype was observed many times. This CDR3 is CASRAGQGFEQYF. In nucleotides, the CDR3 is TGCGCCAGCAGAGCGGGACAGGGGTTTGAGCAGTACTTC. The rearrangement uses TRBV5-1 and TRBJ2-7; 10 bases map to TRBD1. Germline-derived CDR1 and CDR2 are SGHRS and YFSETQ. This CDR3 has 13 residues. V shed 5 bases and J 7 bases; nucleotides not matched to a gene: 6. Drawing the rest from reference TRBV5-1 and TRBJ2-7, the complete variable domain is KAGVTQTPRYLIKTRGQQVTLSCSPISGHRSVSWYQQTPGQGLQFLFEYFSETQRNKGNFPGRFSGRQFSNSRSEMNVSTLELGDSALYLCASRAGQGFEQYFGPGTRLTVT.

There are many counts of this clonotype. The J gene is TRBJ2-4, the V gene TRBV6-1; no clear D gene. V was pared by 5 bases and J by 9 bases, with 17 bases between. There are 14 residues in the CDR3. Germline V CDR1 and CDR2: MNHNS, SASEGT. The CDR3 DNA reads as TGTGCCAGCAGTACCCCCAAGATGACGGGCATTCAGTACTTC. It specifies CASSTPKMTGIQYF.

This clonotype was counted many times. Germline and junction disagree at one end, which may indicate a read error. The gene calls are TRBV12-3 or TRBV12-4 and TRBJ2-5; D not resolved. The CDR3 length is 14 residues. This CDR3 reads CASSLMAAQETQYF. The CDR3 bases are TGCGCCAGCAGCTTGATGGCAGCTCAAGAGACCCAGTACTTC.

This clonotype was counted at least ten times. V is TRBV5-1 and J is TRBJ2-2, with 8 bases aligning to TRBD1. Losses at the gene ends were 4 bases for V and 5 bases for J; bases not matched to a gene: 7. Germline assignment: CDR1 SGHRS and CDR2 YFSETQ. The CDR3 extends over 15 amino acids. CDR3 coding DNA: TGCGCCAGCAGCCGCGGACAGGGATGGACCGGGGAGCTGTTTTTT. This encodes CASSRGQGWTGELFF.

This clonotype was counted a few times. The chain is built from TRBV11-1 and TRBJ2-3, with a possible D match to TRBD1 (6 bases). The CDR3 is made up of 16 amino acids. Germline CDR1 SGHAT, CDR2 FQDESV (reference sequence). V was pared by 4 bases and J by 3 bases, with 17 bases between. The CDR3 DNA is TGTGCCAGCAGCTCAAAAAACAGGGTACGAACAGATACGCAGTATTTT. Encoded protein: CASSSKNRVRTDTQYF.

Many counts were recorded for this clonotype. The chain links TRBV24-1 to TRBJ2-5, with no clear D. The CDR3 loop spans 13 amino acids. Germline CDR1 reads KGHDR; CDR2 reads SFDVKD. V shed 7 bases and J shed 4 bases, with 12 bases lying between them. The CDR3 loop is CATRLPVGETQYF. The CDR3 region has the DNA TGTGCCACCAGATTACCGGTGGGAGAGACCCAGTACTTC.

This clonotype was counted at least ten times. The genes are TRBV11-2 and TRBJ1-3; 9 bases are a match to TRBD1. Trimming at V came to 4 bases and at J to 2 bases, leaving 6 bases not matched to a gene. The CDR3 has 16 residues. Germline V gene lookup returns CDR1 SGHAT and CDR2 FQNNGV. In nucleotides, the CDR3 is TGTGCCAGCAGCTCGGGGAACAGGGGGCCTGGAAACACCATATATTTT. Its protein is CASSSGNRGPGNTIYF.